The entry that follows covers one T cell receptor (beta chain) sequence. Antigen: not known. The length of the CDR3 is 12 residues. Germline V gene lookup returns CDR1 SGHRS and CDR2 YFSETQ. Trimming removed 6 bases at V and 5 bases at J, with 9 bases between. This entry belongs to a study of cytomegalovirus exposure and HLA in healthy donors. Whole-study results and caveats: Most TCRs appeared rarely, but some public TCRs recurred in many donors. Both high specificity and high sensitivity reportedly marked the classifier's diagnosis of cytomegalovirus status. Researchers counted around 150 TCR beta chains as cytomegalovirus-associated.

The repertoire was sequenced with immunoSEQ multiplex PCR; TCRdb's copy has only in-frame clones and lacks some. The repertoire includes 45,000 to 70,000 clones, about 88% of them detected once, and about 0.95% sits in the top ten. The donors were members of the validation cohort comprising approximately 110 subjects, separate from the roughly 670-subject first cohort. Sequencing was done on a sample of PBMCs. This sequence was found in a man in his late teens or twenties in good health and CMV-seronegative. The gene calls are TRBV5-1 and TRBJ2-1; TRBD2 might be the D (6 bases). Here the CDR3 reads CASKEGNNEQFF. The CDR3 bases are TGCGCCAGCAAGGAGGGGAACAATGAGCAGTTCTTC.